The 13 T cell receptor beta chains reported below all come from one sample, sequenced in a study of cytomegalovirus exposure and HLA in healthy donors. In the PCR, 60 Vbeta and 13 Jbeta primers were used. Data came from immunoSEQ multiplex PCR; TCRdb stores just in-frame clones and leaves some out. The repertoire holds about 150,000 clones, with around 80% as singletons. Sequenced: PBMCs. All receptors come from a woman in her forties in good health and CMV-seronegative.

This clone was seen once. The rearrangement links TRBV5-1 to TRBJ2-7, with TRBD2 identical over 9 bases. J gave up 3 bases and V 2 bases, and 6 bases lay outside the gene matches. This CDR3 comprises 15 residues. Germline CDR1 and CDR2: SGHRS and YFSETQ. In nucleotides, the CDR3 is TGCGCCAGCAGCTTTAGGACTAGCGAGAACTACGAGCAGTACTTC. It yields the protein CASSFRTSENYEQYF.

The chain joins TRBV7-2 to TRBJ2-5, with TRBD1 identical over 7 bases. The junction had 7 bases not matched to a gene; V was cut back by 5 bases and J by 4 bases. The CDR3 runs 14 residues. Germline V gene sequence: CDR1 SGHTA, CDR2 FQGNSA. CDR3 sequence: CASSKTGPRETQYF. The CDR3 coding sequence is TGTGCCAGCAGCAAGACAGGGCCTCGAGAGACCCAGTACTTC.

The J gene is TRBJ2-1, the V gene TRBV6-6; 9 bases align to TRBD1. Germline V gene lookup returns CDR1 MNHNY and CDR2 SVGAGI (reference sequence). Trimming at V came to 6 bases and at J to 3 bases, leaving 3 bases not matched to a gene. The CDR3 covers 14 residues. CDR3 nucleotide sequence: TGTGCCAGCAGGGGGACAGGGATCTACAATGAGCAGTTCTTC. It codes for CASRGTGIYNEQFF.

The chain employs TRBV28 and TRBJ2-7, with no clear D. The CDR3 loop spans 15 amino acids. V lost 4 bases and J 4 bases, leaving 17 bases between the germline ends. In germline, CDR1 is MDHEN, CDR2 SYDVKM. CDR3 in DNA: TGTGCCAGCAGTTCCCCCCCATCGGTGAGATACGAGCAGTACTTC. Residues: CASSSPPSVRYEQYF. Filled out from reference TRBV28 and TRBJ2-7, the complete variable domain reads DVKVTQSSRYLVKRTGEKVFLECVQDMDHENMFWYRQDPGLGLRLIYFSYDVKMKEKGDIPEGYSVSREKKERFSLILESASTNQTSMYLCASSSPPSVRYEQYFGPGTRLTVT.

V gene TRBV19 combines with J gene TRBJ2-1; tentatively, D is TRBD1 (5 bases). Germline CDR1 and CDR2: LNHDA and SQIVND (reference sequence). The CDR3 totals 16 residues. V was pared by 3 bases and J by 1 base, with 13 bases between. As DNA, the CDR3 is TGTGCCAGTAGTATTATCTGGAACAGGTCCTACAATGAGCAGTTCTTC. It yields the protein CASSIIWNRSYNEQFF.

J is TRBJ2-1 and V is TRBV4-1; the D is unclear. V was clipped by 1 base and J by 8 bases, with 24 bases between them. The length of the CDR3 is 18 residues. Germline V lookup: CDR1 MGHRA, CDR2 YSYEKL. CDR3 sequence reads: CASSQGRPQAKDSYEQFF. The DNA of the CDR3 is TGCGCCAGCAGCCAAGGAAGACCCCAAGCGAAGGATTCATATGAGCAGTTCTTC.

The rearrangement links TRBV5-4 to TRBJ2-5; D gene ambiguous. Germline V lookup: CDR1 SGHNT, CDR2 YYREEE (reference sequence). This CDR3 spans 14 amino acids. Deletions cut 4 bases from V and 0 bases from J, with 10 bases between. CDR3 in amino acids: CASSPLGYQETQYF. CDR3 in DNA: TGTGCCAGCAGCCCACTCGGGTACCAAGAGACCCAGTACTTC.

This clone was observed once. The chain combines TRBV28 with TRBJ2-7, with 8 bases lining up with TRBD2. The germline V gene encodes CDR1 MDHEN and CDR2 SYDVKM. The CDR3 covers 17 residues. The V segment lost 9 bases and the J segment 1 base; nucleotides outside the gene matches: 17. CDR3 residues: CASSIYSTSGFSYEQYF. The CDR3 coding sequence is TGTGCCAGTAGTATCTACTCTACTAGCGGATTTTCCTACGAGCAGTACTTC.

The chain employs TRBV7-9 and TRBJ1-3, with 8 bases that match TRBD1. The CDR3 has 12 amino acids. Germline V lookup: CDR1 SEHNR, CDR2 FQNEAQ (reference sequence). V lost 3 bases, J lost 9 bases, and 1 base stayed unmatched. Written as DNA, the CDR3 is TGTGCCAGCAGCTTGGACAGGGCCACCATATATTTT. Protein product: CASSLDRATIYF.

The chain links TRBV27 to TRBJ2-1; possible D gene TRBD1, 6 bases. Trimming removed 5 bases at V and 0 bases at J, with 17 bases between. This CDR3 spans 17 amino acids. The germline gives CDR1 MNHEY, CDR2 SMNVEV (reference sequence). For the CDR3, the DNA is TGTGCCAGCAGTAAACGCGACAGGCCCAGCTCCTACAATGAGCAGTTCTTC. It is translated as CASSKRDRPSSYNEQFF.

The chain joins TRBV5-6 to TRBJ1-6; TRBD1 agrees at 9 bases. V lost 2 bases and J lost 4; bases outside the gene matches: 4. CDR3 size: 16 residues. The germline V gene encodes CDR1 SGHDT and CDR2 YYEEEE. CDR3 sequence reads: CASSLEGQGYNSPLHF. Here the CDR3 DNA reads TGTGCCAGCAGCTTAGAGGGACAGGGATATAATTCACCCCTCCACTTT.

DNA of the CDR3: TGCGCCAGCAGACGTAGCGGGGGGGTAGGAGAGACCCAGTACTTC. The encoded protein is CASRRSGGVGETQYF. The chain recombines TRBV5-1 with TRBJ2-5, with 11 bases lining up with TRBD2. CDR3 length: 15 amino acids. Germline CDR1 and CDR2: SGHRS and YFSETQ. Trimming at V came to 5 bases and at J to 4 bases, leaving 7 bases not matched to a gene.

V usage is TRBV7-2 and J usage is TRBJ2-5; possible D gene TRBD1, 5 bases. The J call may be incorrect, as the DNA end agrees better with TRBJ2-7. Germline assignment: CDR1 SGHTA and CDR2 FQGNSA. This CDR3 has 16 residues. The CDR3: CASSSPLAGHVYEQYF. As DNA, the CDR3 is TGTGCCAGCAGCTCTCCCTTAGCTGGACACGTCTACGAGCAGTACTTC.